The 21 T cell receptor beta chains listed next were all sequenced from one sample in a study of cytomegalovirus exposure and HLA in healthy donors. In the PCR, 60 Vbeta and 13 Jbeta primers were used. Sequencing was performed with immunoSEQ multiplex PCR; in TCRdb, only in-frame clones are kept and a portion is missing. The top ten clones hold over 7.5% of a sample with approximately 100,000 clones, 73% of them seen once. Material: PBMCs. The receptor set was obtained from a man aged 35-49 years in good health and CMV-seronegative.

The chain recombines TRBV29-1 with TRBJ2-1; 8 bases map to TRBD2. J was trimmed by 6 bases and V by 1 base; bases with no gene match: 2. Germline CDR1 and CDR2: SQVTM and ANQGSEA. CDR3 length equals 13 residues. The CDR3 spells CSVEGTSLNEQFF. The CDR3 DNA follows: TGCAGCGTTGAAGGGACTAGCCTCAATGAGCAGTTCTTC.

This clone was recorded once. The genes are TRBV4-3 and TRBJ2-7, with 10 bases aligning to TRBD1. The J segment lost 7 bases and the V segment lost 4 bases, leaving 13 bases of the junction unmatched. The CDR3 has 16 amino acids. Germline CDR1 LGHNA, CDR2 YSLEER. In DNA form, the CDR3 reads TGCGCCAGCAGCCGACTCGGCGGGACAGGGGCGAGAGAGCAGTACTTC. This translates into CASSRLGGTGAREQYF.

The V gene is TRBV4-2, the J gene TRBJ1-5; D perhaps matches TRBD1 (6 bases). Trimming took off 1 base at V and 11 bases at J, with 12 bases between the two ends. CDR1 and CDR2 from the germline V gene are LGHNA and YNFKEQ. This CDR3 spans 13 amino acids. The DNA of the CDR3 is TGTGCCAGCAGCCAAGGGGGGGGCGAGTCCCAGCATTTT. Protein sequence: CASSQGGGESQHF.

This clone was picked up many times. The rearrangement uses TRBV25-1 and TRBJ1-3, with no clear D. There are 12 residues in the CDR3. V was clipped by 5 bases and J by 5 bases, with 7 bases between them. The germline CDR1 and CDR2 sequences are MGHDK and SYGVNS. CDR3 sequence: CASSTGRNTIYF. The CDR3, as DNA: TGTGCCAGCAGTACTGGGCGAAACACCATATATTTT.

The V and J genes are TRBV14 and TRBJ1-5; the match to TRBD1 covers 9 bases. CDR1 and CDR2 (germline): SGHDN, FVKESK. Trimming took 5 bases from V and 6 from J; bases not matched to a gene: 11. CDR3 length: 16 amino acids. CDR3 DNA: TGTGCCAGCAGCGGCCCGAATGGGACAGGGAGTCAGCCCCAGCATTTT. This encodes CASSGPNGTGSQPQHF. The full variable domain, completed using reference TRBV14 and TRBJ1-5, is EAGVTQFPSHSVIEKGQTVTLRCDPISGHDNLYWYRRVMGKEIKFLLHFVKESKQDESGMPNNRFLAERTGGTYSTLKVQPAELEDSGVYFCASSGPNGTGSQPQHFGDGTRLSIL.

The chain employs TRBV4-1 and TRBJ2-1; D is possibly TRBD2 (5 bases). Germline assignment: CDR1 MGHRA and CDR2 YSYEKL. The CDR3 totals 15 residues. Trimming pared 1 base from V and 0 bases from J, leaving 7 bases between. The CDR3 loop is CASSQVGSSYNEQFF. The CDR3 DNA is TGCGCCAGCAGCCAAGTTGGGAGCTCCTACAATGAGCAGTTCTTC.

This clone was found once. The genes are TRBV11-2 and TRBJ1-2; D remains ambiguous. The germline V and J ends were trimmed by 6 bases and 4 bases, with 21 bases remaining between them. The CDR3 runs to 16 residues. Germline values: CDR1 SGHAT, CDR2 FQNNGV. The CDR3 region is CASRRMTRSLLYGYTF. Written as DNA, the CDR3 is TGTGCCAGCAGACGTATGACACGATCCCTCCTCTATGGCTACACCTTC.

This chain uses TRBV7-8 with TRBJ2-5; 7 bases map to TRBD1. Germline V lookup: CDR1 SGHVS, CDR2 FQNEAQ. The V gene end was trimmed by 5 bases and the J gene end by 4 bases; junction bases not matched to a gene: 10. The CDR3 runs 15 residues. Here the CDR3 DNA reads TGTGCCAGCAGCATACAGACAGGGTCGGCAGAGACCCAGTACTTC. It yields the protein CASSIQTGSAETQYF.

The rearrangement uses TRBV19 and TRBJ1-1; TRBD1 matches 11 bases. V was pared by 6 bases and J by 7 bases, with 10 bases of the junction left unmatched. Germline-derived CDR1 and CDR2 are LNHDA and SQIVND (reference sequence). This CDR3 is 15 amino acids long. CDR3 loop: CASRGPGQGEGEAFF. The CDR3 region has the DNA TGTGCCAGTAGGGGACCGGGACAGGGGGAGGGTGAAGCTTTCTTT. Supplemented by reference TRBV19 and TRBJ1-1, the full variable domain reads DGGITQSPKYLFRKEGQNVTLSCEQNLNHDAMYWYRQDPGQGLRLIYYSQIVNDFQKGDIAEGYSVSREKKESFPLTVTSAQKNPTAFYLCASRGPGQGEGEAFFGQGTRLTVV.

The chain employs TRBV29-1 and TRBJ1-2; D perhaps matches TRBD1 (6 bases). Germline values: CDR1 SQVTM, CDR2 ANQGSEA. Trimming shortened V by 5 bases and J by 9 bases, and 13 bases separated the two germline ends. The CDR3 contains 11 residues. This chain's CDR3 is CSVKQGASYTF. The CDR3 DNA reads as TGCAGCGTTAAACAGGGTGCAAGCTACACCTTC. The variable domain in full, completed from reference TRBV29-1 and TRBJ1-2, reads SAVISQKPSRDICQRGTSLTIQCQVDSQVTMMFWYRQQPGQSLTLIATANQGSEATYESGFVIDKFPISRPNLTFSTLTVSNMSPEDSSIYLCSVKQGASYTFGSGTRLTVV.

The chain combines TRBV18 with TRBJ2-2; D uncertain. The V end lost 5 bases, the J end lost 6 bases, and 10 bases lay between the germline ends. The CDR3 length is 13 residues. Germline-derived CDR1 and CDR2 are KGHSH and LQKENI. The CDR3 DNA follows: TGTGCCAGCTCATCGCGGAGTCCCGGGGAGCTGTTTTTT. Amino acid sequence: CASSSRSPGELFF.

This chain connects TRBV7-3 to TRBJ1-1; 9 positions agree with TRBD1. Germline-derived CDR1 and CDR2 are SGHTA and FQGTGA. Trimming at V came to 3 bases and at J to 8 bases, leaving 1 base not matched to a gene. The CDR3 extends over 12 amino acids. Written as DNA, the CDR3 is TGTGCCAGCAGCTTTGGACAGGGGGAAGCTTTCTTT. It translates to CASSFGQGEAFF.

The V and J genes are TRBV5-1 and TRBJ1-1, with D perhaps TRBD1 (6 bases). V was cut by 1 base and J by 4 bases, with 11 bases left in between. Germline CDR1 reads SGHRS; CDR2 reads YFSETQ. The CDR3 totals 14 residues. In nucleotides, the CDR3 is TGCGCCAGCAGCTTGACAGGGTTGGGCACTGAAGCTTTCTTT. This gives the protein CASSLTGLGTEAFF.

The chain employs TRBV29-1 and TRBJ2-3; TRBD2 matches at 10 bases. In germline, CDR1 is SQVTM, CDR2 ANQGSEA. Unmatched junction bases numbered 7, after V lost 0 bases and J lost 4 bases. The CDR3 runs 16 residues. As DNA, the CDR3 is TGCAGCGTTGAAGATTCTCTAGCGGGGGCAGCAGATACGCAGTATTTT. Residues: CSVEDSLAGAADTQYF.

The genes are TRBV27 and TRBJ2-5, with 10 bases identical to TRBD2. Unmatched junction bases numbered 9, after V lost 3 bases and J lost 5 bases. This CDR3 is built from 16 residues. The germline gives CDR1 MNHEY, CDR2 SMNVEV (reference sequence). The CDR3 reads CASSFLAGGELETQYF. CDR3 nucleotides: TGTGCCAGCAGTTTTTTAGCGGGGGGCGAACTGGAGACCCAGTACTTC.

This CDR3 reads CASSQDLGRGSPLHF. The CDR3 DNA reads as TGCGCCAGCAGCCAAGATCTTGGGAGGGGTTCACCCCTCCACTTT. This chain uses TRBV4-3 with TRBJ1-6; a possible D gene is TRBD1 (5 bases). Germline assignment: CDR1 LGHNA and CDR2 YSLEER. V lost 0 bases, J lost 9 bases, and 12 bases lay in between. CDR3 length: 15 amino acids.

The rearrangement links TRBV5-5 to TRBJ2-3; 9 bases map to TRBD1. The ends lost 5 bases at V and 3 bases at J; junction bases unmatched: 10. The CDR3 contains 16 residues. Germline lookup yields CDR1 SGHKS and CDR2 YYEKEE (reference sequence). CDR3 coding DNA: TGTGCCAGCAGATTCGACGGGACAGGGAGAACAGATACGCAGTATTTT. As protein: CASRFDGTGRTDTQYF.

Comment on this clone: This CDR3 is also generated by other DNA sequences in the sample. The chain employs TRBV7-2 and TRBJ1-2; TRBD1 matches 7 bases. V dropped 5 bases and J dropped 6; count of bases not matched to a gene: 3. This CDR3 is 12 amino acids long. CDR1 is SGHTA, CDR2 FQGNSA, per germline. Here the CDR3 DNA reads TGTGCCAGCAGCAGGACAGGCGATGGCTACACCTTC. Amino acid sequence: CASSRTGDGYTF.

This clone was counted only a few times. The CDR3 protein is CASSMLGGNTEAFF. The CDR3, as DNA: TGTGCCAGTAGTATGTTAGGAGGGAACACTGAAGCTTTCTTT. The chain links TRBV19 to TRBJ1-1, with D hard to call. Germline V lookup: CDR1 LNHDA, CDR2 SQIVND (reference sequence). There are 14 residues in the CDR3. Trimming pared 3 bases from V and 1 base from J, leaving 9 bases between.

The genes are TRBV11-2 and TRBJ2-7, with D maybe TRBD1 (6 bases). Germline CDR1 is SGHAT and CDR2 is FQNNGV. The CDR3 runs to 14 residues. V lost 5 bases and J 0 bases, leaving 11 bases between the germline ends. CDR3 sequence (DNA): TGTGCCAGCAGCCTTCAGGGGTCCTCCTACGAGCAGTACTTC. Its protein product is CASSLQGSSYEQYF.

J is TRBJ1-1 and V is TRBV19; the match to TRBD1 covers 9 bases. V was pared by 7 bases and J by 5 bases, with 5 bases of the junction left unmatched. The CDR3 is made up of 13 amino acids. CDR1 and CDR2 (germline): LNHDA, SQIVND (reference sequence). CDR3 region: CASIQGAKTEAFF. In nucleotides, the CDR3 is TGTGCCAGTATACAGGGGGCGAAAACTGAAGCTTTCTTT.